Each of the 21 T cell receptor beta chains below was sequenced from the same sample in a study of OX40 agonist ivuxolimab in advanced cancers. Using immunoSEQ multiplex PCR, the repertoire was profiled, and TCRdb retains in-frame clones only, with some absent. The table lists around 68,000 clones, around 90% of them singletons. This specimen consisted of CD4+ or CD8+ T cells sorted from blood, obtained in a trial of the OX40 agonist ivuxolimab. These receptors all stem from an adult with an advanced solid tumor such as melanoma, head and neck, liver or kidney cancer.

This rearrangement joins TRBV25-1 to TRBJ2-7; possible D gene TRBD2, 5 bases. The V gene lost 5 bases and the J gene lost 2 bases, with 10 bases spanning the gap. There are 13 residues in the CDR3. Germline V gives CDR1 MGHDK, CDR2 SYGVNS. This CDR3 is CASSRAATYEQYF. The CDR3 bases are TGTGCCAGCAGTCGAGCGGCCACCTACGAGCAGTACTTC.

V gene TRBV6-7 combines with J gene TRBJ2-7; D uncertain. TRBV6-7 is annotated as an ORF whose role is uncertain. The CDR3 loop spans 17 amino acids. The V end was cut by 0 bases, the J end by 2 bases, with 17 bases between. In nucleotides, the CDR3 is TGTGCCAGCAGTTACTCGGGCCCCCGGGCGGACCCCTACGAGCAGTACTTC. Translated: CASSYSGPRADPYEQYF.

The chain is built from TRBV30 and TRBJ1-1, with D unclear. Germline lookup yields CDR1 GTSNPN and CDR2 SVGIG (reference sequence). V lost 3 bases and J lost 4, with 9 bases in between. This CDR3 has 12 amino acids. CDR3: CAWSGRVTEAFF. For the CDR3, the DNA is TGTGCCTGGAGCGGACGGGTCACTGAAGCTTTCTTT.

The chain employs TRBV7-9 and TRBJ1-4; tentative D call: TRBD1 (6 bases). This CDR3 has 15 amino acids. Trimming shortened V by 4 bases and J by 4 bases, and 13 bases separated the two germline ends. CDR1 and CDR2 from the germline V gene are SEHNR and FQNEAQ (reference sequence). The CDR3 spells CASSSPGQNNEKLFF. The CDR3 bases are TGTGCCAGCAGCTCGCCAGGACAGAATAATGAAAAACTGTTTTTT.

This clone has more than one count but fewer than ten. The J gene is TRBJ1-2, the V gene TRBV5-6; 11 bases align to TRBD1. V shed 0 bases, J shed 8 bases, and the junction held 6 bases outside the gene matches. Germline CDR1 is SGHDT and CDR2 is YYEEEE. The CDR3 totals 15 residues. CDR3 sequence reads: CASSLVDRGLGGYTF. The CDR3 DNA is TGTGCCAGCAGCTTGGTGGACAGGGGGCTGGGCGGCTACACCTTC.

The chain links TRBV30 to TRBJ2-2; D is undetermined. CDR1 and CDR2 from the germline V gene are GTSNPN and SVGIG (reference sequence). Trimming took 5 bases from V and 0 from J, leaving 4 bases between them. This CDR3 is 12 amino acids long. This chain's CDR3 is CAWCPNTGELFF. For the CDR3, the DNA is TGTGCCTGGTGCCCGAACACCGGGGAGCTGTTTTTT.

This clone was picked up one time. One end of the junction does not line up with germline, which may come from a read error. The chain joins TRBV19 to TRBJ1-4; 8 nucleotides agree with TRBD1. In germline, CDR1 is LNHDA, CDR2 SQIVND (reference sequence). The CDR3 is 16 amino acids. CDR3: CASSRTGTGDNEKLFF. In DNA, the CDR3 is TGTGCCAGTAGCAGAACCGGGACAGGAGATAATGAAAAGCTGTTTTTT. Combining the CDR3 with reference TRBV19 and TRBJ1-4 gives the whole variable domain DGGITQSPKYLFRKEGQNVTLSCEQNLNHDAMYWYRQDPGQGLRLIYYSQIVNDFQKGDIAEGYSVSREKKESFPLTVTSAQKNPTAFYLCASSRTGTGDNEKLFFGSGTQLSVL.

V is TRBV30 and J is TRBJ1-2; D is uncertain. CDR3 length: 12 residues. Trimming removed 0 bases from V and 8 bases from J, with 10 bases in between. Germline loops: CDR1 GTSNPN, CDR2 SVGIG (reference sequence). The CDR3 loop is CAWSVAGYGYTF. Here the CDR3 DNA reads TGTGCCTGGAGTGTGGCGGGGTACGGCTACACCTTC.

This chain uses TRBV5-1 with TRBJ1-2; D perhaps matches TRBD1 (5 bases). There are 17 residues in the CDR3. Trimming pared 1 base from V and 4 bases from J, leaving 20 bases between. Germline V lookup: CDR1 SGHRS, CDR2 YFSETQ. The CDR3 here is CASSLSPRQNLFYGYTF. The CDR3 DNA sequence: TGCGCCAGCAGCTTGAGTCCGAGACAGAATCTATTCTATGGCTACACCTTC.

The chain employs TRBV12-5 and TRBJ2-1; TRBD2 matches 7 bases. CDR3 length: 15 residues. Germline CDR1 is LGHNT and CDR2 is FRNRAP. V lost 6 bases, J lost 4 bases, and 9 bases stayed unmatched. The CDR3 nucleotides read TGTGCTAGTGGAGCCGGAGCGGGAACATACAATGAGCAGTTCTTC. Translated: CASGAGAGTYNEQFF.

The genes are TRBV9 and TRBJ2-3; 11 bases are a match to TRBD2. In germline, CDR1 is SGDLS, CDR2 YYNGEE. V shed 1 base, J shed 3 bases, and the junction held 7 bases outside the gene matches. This CDR3 contains 17 residues. CDR3 DNA: TGTGCCAGCAGCGTACAGGCAGTAGCGGGAGGGACAGATACGCAGTATTTT. Its protein product is CASSVQAVAGGTDTQYF.

This chain connects TRBV13 to TRBJ2-2, with a weak D call TRBD1 (8 bases). Trimming shortened V by 4 bases and J by 2 bases, and 11 bases separated the two germline ends. This CDR3 comprises 15 residues. Germline V gene data show CDR1 as PRHDT and CDR2 as FYEKMQ (reference sequence). The CDR3 coding sequence is TGTGCCAGCAGCTACAGGGGGGGAAACACCGGGGAGCTGTTTTTT. This encodes CASSYRGGNTGELFF.

This chain connects TRBV6-1 to TRBJ2-7; 9 bases line up with TRBD2. Trimming took 7 bases from V and 6 from J; bases not matched to a gene: 13. Looked up from germline, CDR1 is MNHNS and CDR2 is SASEGT. The length of the CDR3 is 15 residues. The CDR3 sequence is CASMGSGRKGSEQYF. CDR3 bases: TGTGCCAGCATGGGGAGCGGGAGGAAGGGATCCGAGCAGTACTTC.

This rearrangement joins TRBV21-1 to TRBJ2-5. TRBV21-1 is a recognized pseudogene. The CDR3 extends over 16 amino acids. CDR3 region: CASRTSTASYQETQYF. The CDR3 bases are TGTGCCAGCCGCACTTCGACAGCTAGCTACCAAGAGACCCAGTACTTC.

The CDR3 loop reads CASSLWPGIQFF. The DNA of the CDR3 is TGTGCCAGCAGTTTATGGCCAGGGATACAGTTCTTC. The rearrangement joins TRBV27 to TRBJ2-1, with D possibly being TRBD1 (5 bases). The CDR3 has 12 residues. Germline CDR1 and CDR2: MNHEY and SMNVEV (reference sequence). Trimming pared 1 base from V and 13 bases from J, leaving 11 bases between.

The chain carries TRBV10-3 and TRBJ1-1; 7 positions match TRBD1. V lost 6 bases to trimming and J lost 0 bases; unmatched junction nucleotides: 4. CDR3 length: 14 amino acids. Per germline, CDR1 ENHRY and CDR2 SYGVKD. The CDR3 protein is CAISPGQMNTEAFF. DNA for the CDR3: TGTGCCATCAGCCCGGGACAGATGAACACTGAAGCTTTCTTT.

The CDR3 nucleotides are TGCAGCGTTGAGGGCGGGGGCAACATTCAGTACTTC. It translates to CSVEGGGNIQYF. The rearrangement uses TRBV29-1 and TRBJ2-4, with D possibly matching TRBD2 (7 bases). CDR1 and CDR2 from the germline V gene are SQVTM and ANQGSEA. The CDR3 consists of 12 residues. V was pared by 3 bases and J by 7 bases, with 10 bases between.

The V and J genes are TRBV19 and TRBJ2-3, with TRBD2 as a possible D gene (6 bases). The CDR3 has 15 amino acids. Germline V gene lookup returns CDR1 LNHDA and CDR2 SQIVND (reference sequence). Trimming removed 6 bases from V and 6 bases from J, with 19 bases in between. The CDR3 nucleotides are TGTGCCAGTAGCCGAGGAGGGACCTTTACCGATACGCAGTATTTT. Translating it yields CASSRGGTFTDTQYF. The whole variable domain, filled in from reference TRBV19 and TRBJ2-3, reads DGGITQSPKYLFRKEGQNVTLSCEQNLNHDAMYWYRQDPGQGLRLIYYSQIVNDFQKGDIAEGYSVSREKKESFPLTVTSAQKNPTAFYLCASSRGGTFTDTQYFGPGTRLTVL.

The CDR3 DNA reads TGTGCCAGCATACCCACGACAGGTTCCTATGGCTACACCTTC. Translating it yields CASIPTTGSYGYTF. The chain is built from TRBV6-1 and TRBJ1-2, with a tentative D call TRBD1 (6 bases). Trimming stripped 7 bases from V and 4 bases from J, with 16 bases between. Germline V gene data show CDR1 as MNHNS and CDR2 as SASEGT. The CDR3 consists of 14 residues.

This chain uses TRBV6-5 with TRBJ2-7, with 10 bases identical to TRBD1. The CDR3 contains 15 residues. Per germline, CDR1 MNHEY and CDR2 SVGAGI. Unmatched junction bases numbered 14, after V lost 11 bases and J lost 4 bases. CDR3 bases: TGTGCCGTCCGAGAGCGCGGGACAGGGGTATACGAGCAGTACTTC. This translates into CAVRERGTGVYEQYF.

The gene calls are TRBV12-5 and TRBJ1-2; 8 bases are shared with TRBD1. The junction had 3 bases not matched to a gene; V was cut back by 5 bases and J by 4 bases. Per germline, CDR1 LGHNT and CDR2 FRNRAP. The CDR3 is 13 amino acids. The CDR3 nucleotides read TGTGCTAGTGGTCTAGGGACAGGCTATGGCTACACCTTC. Protein: CASGLGTGYGYTF.